Below are 14 T cell receptor beta chains sequenced from a single sample in a study of blood T cell repertoires in COVID-19. Repertoires were generated with immunoSEQ multiplex PCR, while TCRdb's copy carries only in-frame clones and drops some. The sample lists approximately 170,000 clones; about 85% were seen once. The specimen sequenced was peripheral blood. These receptors originate from a man older than 75 with COVID-19, enrolled during active disease.

The J gene is TRBJ1-1, the V gene TRBV19; 8 bases line up with TRBD1. This CDR3 is 18 amino acids long. V trimming: 5 bases; J trimming: 1 base; junction bases outside the gene matches: 15. The V gene's germline CDR1 is LNHDA and CDR2 SQIVND (reference sequence). The CDR3 reads CASSLLGQGRSSNTEAFF. Here the CDR3 DNA reads TGTGCCAGTAGTCTCCTTGGACAGGGTAGATCCTCGAACACTGAAGCTTTCTTT.

V usage is TRBV3-1 (or the pseudogene TRBV3-2) and J usage is TRBJ2-5; 8 bases agree with TRBD2. Per the germline V gene, CDR1 is LGHDT and CDR2 is YNNKEL (reference sequence). The CDR3 length is 15 residues. V lost 4 bases, J lost 7 bases, and 11 bases stayed unmatched. CDR3 amino acids: CASSLGGTSGRTQYF. The DNA for the CDR3 is TGTGCCAGCAGCCTAGGGGGGACCAGCGGGAGGACCCAGTACTTC.

The chain carries TRBV10-1 and TRBJ2-5; 7 bases map to TRBD2. Germline CDR1 is WNHNN and CDR2 is SYGVQD (reference sequence). The V gene end was trimmed by 0 bases and the J gene end by 2 bases; junction bases not matched to a gene: 3. This CDR3 is 15 amino acids long. CDR3 DNA: TGCGCCAGCAGTGAGTCAGCAGCGGGACAAGAGACCCAGTACTTC. Residues: CASSESAAGQETQYF.

This clone was recorded once. The chain uses TRBV5-1 and TRBJ2-3; TRBD2 aligns across 10 bases. The CDR3 sequence is 14 residues long. CDR1 and CDR2 from the germline V gene are SGHRS and YFSETQ. V dropped 6 bases and J dropped 6; count of bases not matched to a gene: 7. The CDR3 nucleotides are TGCGCCAGCACCCCGGGGACTAGCGACGATACGCAGTATTTT. Translation: CASTPGTSDDTQYF.

The rearrangement uses TRBV24-1 and TRBJ2-6, with TRBD1 matching over 9 bases. The germline CDR1 and CDR2 sequences are KGHDR and SFDVKD. Trimming cost V 3 bases and J 5 bases; bases outside gene matches: 10. The CDR3 is made up of 18 amino acids. CDR3 sequence: CATSDTRTGDLRANVLTF. CDR3 sequence (DNA): TGTGCCACCAGTGATACTAGGACAGGGGACCTTCGGGCCAACGTCCTGACTTTC.

This sequence joins TRBV7-2 and TRBJ1-3; 9 nucleotides agree with TRBD1. The V and J ends lost 6 bases and 0 bases, in that order; junction bases with no gene match: 3. CDR1 is SGHTA and CDR2 is FQGNSA in the germline V gene. This CDR3 has 15 residues. This CDR3 reads CASSLDRGSGNTIYF. The CDR3 DNA is TGTGCCAGCAGTCTGGACAGGGGCTCTGGAAACACCATATATTTT. Supplemented by reference TRBV7-2 and TRBJ1-3, the full variable domain reads GAGVSQSPSNKVTEKGKDVELRCDPISGHTALYWYRQSLGQGLEFLIYFQGNSAPDKSGLPSDRFSAERTGGSVSTLTIQRTQQEDSAVYLCASSLDRGSGNTIYFGEGSWLTVV.

This clone appeared once. The chain recombines TRBV6-5 with TRBJ1-6, with 8 bases aligning to TRBD1. This CDR3 is 15 amino acids long. V shed 4 bases, J shed 7 bases, and the junction held 6 bases outside the gene matches. In germline, CDR1 is MNHEY, CDR2 SVGAGI. The CDR3 coding sequence is TGTGCCAGCAGTTCCCAGGGGGCAGTGAATTCACCCCTCCACTTT. Protein sequence: CASSSQGAVNSPLHF.

The chain joins TRBV23-1 to TRBJ2-5, with 10 bases identical to TRBD1. TRBV23-1 is given ORF status, its function remaining uncertain. The CDR3 runs to 14 residues. J was trimmed by 5 bases and V by 8 bases; bases with no gene match: 8. The CDR3 DNA reads as TGCGCCAGCGAGGGACAGGGGCCTCGGGAGACCCAGTACTTC. It encodes CASEGQGPRETQYF.

The chain uses TRBV11-3 and TRBJ2-2, with 7 bases that match TRBD1. The germline CDR1 and CDR2 sequences are SGHNT and YENEEA. Losses at the gene ends were 4 bases for V and 2 bases for J; bases not matched to a gene: 4. CDR3 length: 15 amino acids. The CDR3 nucleotides read TGTGCCAGCAGCTCCGGGACAGTAAACACCGGGGAGCTGTTTTTT. Amino acid sequence: CASSSGTVNTGELFF.

This clone turned up a few times. The chain couples TRBV10-3 to TRBJ1-2; 10 nucleotides match TRBD1. CDR3 length: 16 residues. The V gene end was trimmed by 0 bases and the J gene end by 5 bases; junction bases not matched to a gene: 6. The germline V gene has CDR1 ENHRY and CDR2 SYGVKD. In nucleotides, the CDR3 is TGTGCCATCAGTGAGTCGGGGACAGGGGTAAGATATGGCTACACCTTC. As protein: CAISESGTGVRYGYTF.

The chain recombines TRBV28 with TRBJ2-7; maybe TRBD1 (5 bases). The length of the CDR3 is 17 residues. V was clipped by 3 bases and J by 3 bases, with 21 bases between them. From germline, CDR1 is MDHEN and CDR2 SYDVKM. In DNA, the CDR3 is TGTGCCAGCAGTTTTAACCCCTCGGCAGGGTACGACTACGAGCAGTACTTC. This gives the protein CASSFNPSAGYDYEQYF.

The rearrangement uses TRBV29-1 and TRBJ1-1, with a possible D match to TRBD1 (6 bases). The V gene lost 6 bases and the J gene lost 6 bases, with 14 bases spanning the gap. The CDR3 is 12 residues long. The V gene's germline CDR1 is SQVTM and CDR2 ANQGSEA. The CDR3 protein is CSVTTGSPEAFF. CDR3 DNA: TGCAGCGTCACTACAGGGTCCCCTGAAGCTTTCTTT.

The gene calls are TRBV15 and TRBJ1-2, with TRBD1 matching 7 bases. CDR3 length equals 15 residues. Trimming took 3 bases from V and 4 from J; bases not matched to a gene: 8. Germline CDR1 reads LNHNV; CDR2 reads YYDKDF (reference sequence). The CDR3 nucleotides read TGTGCCACCAGCAGCCAGACAGGGAACTTCTATGGCTACACCTTC. This codes for CATSSQTGNFYGYTF. Based on the CDR3 plus reference TRBV15 and TRBJ1-2, the full variable domain is DAMVIQNPRYQVTQFGKPVTLSCSQTLNHNVMYWYQQKSSQAPKLLFHYYDKDFNNEADTPDNFQSRRPNTSFCFLDIRSPGLGDTAMYLCATSSQTGNFYGYTFGSGTRLTVV.

The chain has TRBV4-3 and TRBJ2-1; 10 bases align to TRBD2. V shed 0 bases, J shed 4 bases, and the junction held 6 bases outside the gene matches. In germline, CDR1 is LGHNA, CDR2 YSLEER. This CDR3 spans 17 amino acids. The CDR3 nucleotides are TGCGCCAGCAGCCAAGATTTAGCGGGGGGAGGTTACAATGAGCAGTTCTTC. Amino acids: CASSQDLAGGGYNEQFF.